These 26 T cell receptor beta chains came from one sample sequenced in a study of T-cell reconstitution after alpha-beta-depleted transplantation in children. Unique molecular identifiers tagged the TCRbeta library. One entry per CDR3 protein, called by TCRdb with MiXCR from the PCR reads. The sample yields nearly 350,000 distinct CDR3 sequences, 16% seen once. The input for sequencing was PBMCs, mostly from graft donor cells, taken 360 days after TCRalphabeta/CD19-depleted stem cell transplant. These receptors were obtained from a male patient under 10 years old who had a stem cell transplant for acute lymphoblastic leukemia, so the T cells may come from the graft donor.

This clonotype was seen a handful of times. This chain uses TRBV20-1 with TRBJ2-4, with no clear D. Trimming shortened V by 0 bases and J by 2 bases, and 11 bases separated the two germline ends. CDR1 DFQATT and CDR2 SNEGSKA come from the germline V gene (reference sequence). The CDR3 covers 15 residues. DNA of the CDR3: TGCAGTGCTAGAGATCTGGGGATGACCAAAAACATTCAGTACTTC. This encodes CSARDLGMTKNIQYF.

The V and J genes are TRBV5-6 and TRBJ2-1; 9 bases are shared with TRBD1. The V gene end was trimmed by 0 bases and the J gene end by 4 bases; junction bases not matched to a gene: 8. The CDR3 totals 17 residues. Germline V CDR1 and CDR2: SGHDT, YYEEEE. CDR3 sequence reads: CASSLDHRGRWYNEQFF. CDR3 DNA: TGTGCCAGCAGCTTGGATCACAGGGGGCGATGGTACAATGAGCAGTTCTTC.

This clonotype was recorded at least ten times. The chain uses TRBV2 and TRBJ2-7; 9 bases agree with TRBD1. V shed 5 bases, J shed 3 bases, and the junction held 11 bases outside the gene matches. Germline V gives CDR1 SNHLY, CDR2 FYNNEI. This CDR3 contains 16 residues. CDR3 sequence reads: CASSQTRDRVNYEQYF. CDR3 nucleotides: TGTGCCAGCAGTCAGACGAGGGACAGGGTCAACTACGAGCAGTACTTC.

This clonotype was observed a few times. The V and J genes are TRBV12-3 or TRBV12-4 and TRBJ2-5; D is unclear. The CDR3 is 15 amino acids. Trimming pared 7 bases from V and 2 bases from J, leaving 17 bases between. The CDR3 loop is CASTAPVGVQETQYF. CDR3 nucleotides: TGTGCCAGCACCGCCCCCGTCGGCGTACAAGAGACCCAGTACTTC.

There are a few counts of this clonotype. The J gene is TRBJ2-6, the V gene TRBV30; D may be TRBD2 (6 bases). Between the trimmed V and J ends, which lost 4 bases and 1 base, there was a span of 14 bases. This CDR3 is 16 amino acids long. CDR1 is GTSNPN, CDR2 SVGIG, per germline (reference sequence). The CDR3 sequence: CAWTKARGSGANVLTF. For the CDR3, the DNA is TGTGCCTGGACTAAGGCCCGGGGGTCTGGGGCCAACGTCCTGACTTTC. The full variable domain, completed using reference TRBV30 and TRBJ2-6, is SQTIHQWPATLVQPVGSPLSLECTVEGTSNPNLYWYRQAAGRGLQLLFYSVGIGQISSEVPQNLSASRPQDRQFILSSKKLLLSDSGFYLCAWTKARGSGANVLTFGAGSRLTVL.

This clonotype was observed many times. V gene TRBV2 combines with J gene TRBJ2-5; the D call may be TRBD1 or TRBD2 (6 bases each). Trimming shortened V by 7 bases and J by 6 bases, and 12 bases separated the two germline ends. This CDR3 has 12 residues. Germline V gene lookup returns CDR1 SNHLY and CDR2 FYNNEI. CDR3 in amino acids: CASKQGGKTQYF. The CDR3, as DNA: TGTGCCAGCAAACAAGGGGGGAAGACCCAGTACTTC.

The chain employs TRBV9 and TRBJ2-1; 8 bases are a match to TRBD2. Trimming at V came to 7 bases and at J to 2 bases, leaving 11 bases not matched to a gene. The CDR3 covers 16 residues. Per the germline V gene, CDR1 is SGDLS and CDR2 is YYNGEE. The CDR3 here is CASLRGSGGTYNEQFF. In nucleotides, the CDR3 is TGTGCCAGCCTCCGAGGGTCGGGGGGGACCTACAATGAGCAGTTCTTC.

This clonotype has more than one count but fewer than ten. The chain uses TRBV9 and TRBJ2-2, with a possible D match to TRBD2 (6 bases). Germline V lookup: CDR1 SGDLS, CDR2 YYNGEE. Trimming cost V 6 bases and J 4 bases, with 19 bases left between them. This CDR3 is 16 amino acids long. CDR3 DNA sequence: TGTGCCAGCACCCCCCGGGACTTTCAGGCCACCGGGGAGCTGTTTTTT. Translation gives CASTPRDFQATGELFF. Looking up the rest from reference TRBV9 and TRBJ2-2 gives the full variable domain: DSGVTQTPKHLITATGQRVTLRCSPRSGDLSVYWYQQSLDQGLQFLIQYYNGEERAKGNILERFSAQQFPDLHSELNLSSLELGDSALYFCASTPRDFQATGELFFGEGSRLTVL.

This clonotype was seen many times. The chain is built from TRBV2 and TRBJ2-7; D may be TRBD2 (5 bases). Per the germline V gene, CDR1 is SNHLY and CDR2 is FYNNEI. The CDR3 contains 16 residues. V was pared by 5 bases and J by 1 base, with 18 bases between. The CDR3 DNA is TGTGCCAGCAGTCAACATCTAACTAGGTCGTCCTACGAGCAGTACTTC. Its translation: CASSQHLTRSSYEQYF.

This clonotype was counted between two and nine times. The genes are TRBV20-1 and TRBJ2-7, with 12 positions matching TRBD2. The CDR3 totals 17 residues. Per germline, CDR1 DFQATT and CDR2 SNEGSKA (reference sequence). Trimming cost V 2 bases and J 2 bases; bases outside gene matches: 10. The CDR3 nucleotides read TGCAGTGCTAGATCGCACCAAACTAGCGGGAGGACCTACGAGCAGTACTTC. Its translation is CSARSHQTSGRTYEQYF.

This clonotype was observed a handful of times. The J gene is TRBJ2-3, the V gene TRBV27; weak D call: TRBD2 (6 bases). Germline V lookup: CDR1 MNHEY, CDR2 SMNVEV (reference sequence). Between the trimmed V and J ends, which lost 3 bases and 0 bases, there was a span of 10 bases. This CDR3 has 15 residues. DNA for the CDR3: TGTGCCAGCAGTTTCAGAGGGACTAGCACAGATACGCAGTATTTT. Protein: CASSFRGTSTDTQYF.

V usage is TRBV30 and J usage is TRBJ2-1, with 12 bases identical to TRBD2. The CDR3 has 17 amino acids. Germline assignment: CDR1 GTSNPN and CDR2 SVGIG (reference sequence). J lost 3 bases, V lost 2 bases, and 8 bases had no gene match. The CDR3 DNA follows: TGTGCCTGGAGTAGCTCAGGACTAGCGGGGATCTACAATGAGCAGTTCTTC. Translating gives CAWSSSGLAGIYNEQFF.

This chain links TRBV29-1 with TRBJ2-7; 8 bases match TRBD1. CDR3 length equals 11 residues. The junction had 2 bases not matched to a gene; V was cut back by 6 bases and J by 4 bases. The V gene's germline CDR1 is SQVTM and CDR2 ANQGSEA. The CDR3 sequence is CSVGQDYEQYF. The DNA of the CDR3 is TGCAGCGTGGGACAGGATTACGAGCAGTACTTC.

This clonotype appeared a few times. The gene calls are TRBV29-1 and TRBJ2-7, with a tentative D call TRBD1 (5 bases). With 4 bases removed from V and 1 base from J, the gap between germline ends came to 14 bases. CDR3 length equals 14 residues. The germline V gene encodes CDR1 SQVTM and CDR2 ANQGSEA. The CDR3 spells CSVVDSTASYEQYF. In DNA form, the CDR3 reads TGCAGCGTTGTAGACAGCACCGCTTCCTACGAGCAGTACTTC.

This clonotype turned up a few times. The chain carries TRBV20-1 and TRBJ2-7, with D hard to call. Germline V lookup: CDR1 DFQATT, CDR2 SNEGSKA (reference sequence). The CDR3 totals 15 residues. V lost 3 bases to trimming and J lost 0 bases, with 15 bases between them. In nucleotides, the CDR3 is TGCAGTGCTAGGGAGAGTGGGATCAGCTCCTACGAGCAGTACTTC. Its translation is CSARESGISSYEQYF.

This clonotype has at least ten counts. The CDR3 DNA reads TGTGCCAGCAGCTTCGGGACTCTCTATGGCTACACCTTC. It translates to CASSFGTLYGYTF. The chain joins TRBV9 to TRBJ1-2, with a possible D match to TRBD1 (5 bases). The length of the CDR3 is 13 residues. Between the trimmed V and J ends, which lost 4 bases and 4 bases, there was a span of 11 bases. The germline V gene has CDR1 SGDLS and CDR2 YYNGEE.

V and J are TRBV20-1 and TRBJ2-1, with 7 nucleotides matching TRBD2. This CDR3 has 14 residues. The V segment lost 3 bases and the J segment 9 bases; nucleotides outside the gene matches: 11. Germline V gene sequence: CDR1 DFQATT, CDR2 SNEGSKA (reference sequence). The CDR3, as DNA: TGCAGTGCTAGCTGGAGGGAGGGCCGAGGTGAGCAGTTCTTC. As protein: CSASWREGRGEQFF.

This sequence joins TRBV7-2 and TRBJ2-7; no firm D call. Trimming shortened V by 5 bases and J by 4 bases, and 12 bases separated the two germline ends. Germline CDR1 reads SGHTA; CDR2 reads FQGNSA. The CDR3 sequence is 13 residues long. Written as DNA, the CDR3 is TGTGCCAGCAGCCCCACCCCCCCATACGAGCAGTACTTC. Amino acid sequence: CASSPTPPYEQYF.

There are a few counts of this clonotype. The chain is built from TRBV9 and TRBJ2-5; TRBD1 might be the D (6 bases). CDR1 SGDLS and CDR2 YYNGEE come from the germline V gene. CDR3 length equals 15 residues. V lost 0 bases and J 2 bases, leaving 11 bases between the germline ends. The CDR3 DNA reads as TGTGCCAGCAGCGTAGTAGGACAGACTCAAGAGACCCAGTACTTC. Translation gives CASSVVGQTQETQYF.

The chain is built from TRBV5-8 and TRBJ2-7; 9 positions match TRBD1. Losses at the gene ends were 2 bases for V and 6 bases for J; bases not matched to a gene: 6. The CDR3 runs to 14 residues. Per germline, CDR1 SGHTS and CDR2 YDEGEE. In DNA form, the CDR3 reads TGTGCCAGCAGCTTCTCCGGGACAGGGTTCGAGCAGTACTTC. It codes for CASSFSGTGFEQYF.

This clonotype was observed a handful of times. The chain has TRBV12-3 or TRBV12-4 and TRBJ2-1, with 9 positions matching TRBD2. This CDR3 spans 15 amino acids. V dropped 6 bases and J dropped 9; count of bases not matched to a gene: 12. CDR3 sequence (DNA): TGTGCCAGCAGGCTAATTAGCGGGAGCATTCCTGAGCAGTTCTTC. Encoded protein: CASRLISGSIPEQFF.

This clonotype has a handful of counts. The J gene is TRBJ2-1, the V gene TRBV3-1; the D gene is possibly TRBD2 (5 bases). CDR3 length equals 16 residues. Germline V gives CDR1 LGHDT, CDR2 YNNKEL (reference sequence). V gave up 1 base and J gave up 4 bases, with 14 bases separating them. CDR3 bases: TGTGCCAGCAGCCAAGGCGGACTGGCGATTTACAATGAGCAGTTCTTC. This sequence encodes CASSQGGLAIYNEQFF.

This clonotype appeared a few times. V and J are TRBV9 and TRBJ1-1, with TRBD1 identical over 8 bases. Germline lookup yields CDR1 SGDLS and CDR2 YYNGEE. J gave up 0 bases and V 3 bases, and 4 bases lay outside the gene matches. The CDR3 contains 15 residues. This CDR3 is CASSGGQGLNTEAFF. CDR3 bases: TGTGCCAGCAGCGGCGGACAGGGATTGAACACTGAAGCTTTCTTT.

The J gene is TRBJ2-7, the V gene TRBV14; 10 bases are a match to TRBD1. CDR3 length: 13 residues. Germline V gene lookup returns CDR1 SGHDN and CDR2 FVKESK. V gave up 9 bases and J gave up 1 base; unmatched junction bases: 3. The CDR3 spells CASRTGGSYEQYF. The CDR3 nucleotides are TGTGCCAGTAGGACAGGGGGTTCCTACGAGCAGTACTTC.

This clonotype has a count of ten or more. This rearrangement joins TRBV7-9 to TRBJ2-1; 9 bases align to TRBD2. Germline-derived CDR1 and CDR2 are SEHNR and FQNEAQ (reference sequence). CDR3 length equals 15 residues. The trim removed 6 bases at V and 1 base at J, leaving 4 bases unmatched. CDR3 in DNA: TGTGCCAGCAGTCCAACTAGCGGGTCCTACAATGAGCAGTTCTTC. This codes for CASSPTSGSYNEQFF.

This clonotype came up many times. The chain employs TRBV12-3 or TRBV12-4 and TRBJ2-7; D is unresolved. Trimming left V 0 bases short and J 7 bases short, with 4 bases between. The CDR3 runs to 11 residues. In DNA form, the CDR3 reads TGTGCCAGCAGTTTAGCGAGAGAGCAGTACTTC. Protein: CASSLAREQYF.